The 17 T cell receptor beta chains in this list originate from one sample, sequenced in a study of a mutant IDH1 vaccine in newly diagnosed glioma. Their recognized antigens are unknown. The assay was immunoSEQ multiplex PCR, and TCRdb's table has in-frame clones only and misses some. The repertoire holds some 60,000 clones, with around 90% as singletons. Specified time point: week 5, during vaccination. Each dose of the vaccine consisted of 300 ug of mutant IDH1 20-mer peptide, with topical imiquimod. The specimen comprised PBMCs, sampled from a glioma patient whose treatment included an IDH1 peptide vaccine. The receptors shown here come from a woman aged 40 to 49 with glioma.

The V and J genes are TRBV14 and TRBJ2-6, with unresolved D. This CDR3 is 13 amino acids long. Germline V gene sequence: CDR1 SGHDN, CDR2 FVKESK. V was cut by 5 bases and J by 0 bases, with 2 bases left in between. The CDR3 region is CASSNSGANVLTF. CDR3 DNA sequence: TGTGCCAGCAGCAACTCTGGGGCCAACGTCCTGACTTTC.

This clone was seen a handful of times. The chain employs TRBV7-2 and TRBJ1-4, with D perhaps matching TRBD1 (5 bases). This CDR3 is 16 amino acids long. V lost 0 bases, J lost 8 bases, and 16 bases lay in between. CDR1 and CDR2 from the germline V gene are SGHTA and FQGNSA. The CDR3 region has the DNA TGTGCCAGCAGCTTAGCGGCTTGGGGGACGCAGGAAAAACTGTTTTTT. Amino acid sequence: CASSLAAWGTQEKLFF. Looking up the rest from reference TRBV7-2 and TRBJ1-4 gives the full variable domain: GAGVSQSPSNKVTEKGKDVELRCDPISGHTALYWYRQSLGQGLEFLIYFQGNSAPDKSGLPSDRFSAERTGGSVSTLTIQRTQQEDSAVYLCASSLAAWGTQEKLFFGSGTQLSVL.

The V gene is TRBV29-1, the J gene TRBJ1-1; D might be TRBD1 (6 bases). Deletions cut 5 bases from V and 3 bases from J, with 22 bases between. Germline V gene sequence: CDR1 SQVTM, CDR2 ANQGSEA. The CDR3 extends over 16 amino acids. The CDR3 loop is CSVNYPEGRGDTEAFF. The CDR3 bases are TGCAGCGTTAATTATCCCGAGGGGAGGGGGGACACTGAAGCTTTCTTT.

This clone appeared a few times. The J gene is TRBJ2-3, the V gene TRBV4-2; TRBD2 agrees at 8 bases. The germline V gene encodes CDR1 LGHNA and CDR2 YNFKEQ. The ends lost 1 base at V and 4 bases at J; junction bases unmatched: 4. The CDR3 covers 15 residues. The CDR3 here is CASSQGVGGADTQYF. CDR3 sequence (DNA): TGTGCCAGCAGCCAAGGTGTCGGGGGGGCAGATACGCAGTATTTT.

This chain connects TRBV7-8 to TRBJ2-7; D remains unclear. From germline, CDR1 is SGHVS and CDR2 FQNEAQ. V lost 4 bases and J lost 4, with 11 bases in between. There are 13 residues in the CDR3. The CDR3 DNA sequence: TGTGCCAGCAGCTCGTCCCGTTCTTACGAGCAGTACTTC. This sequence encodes CASSSSRSYEQYF.

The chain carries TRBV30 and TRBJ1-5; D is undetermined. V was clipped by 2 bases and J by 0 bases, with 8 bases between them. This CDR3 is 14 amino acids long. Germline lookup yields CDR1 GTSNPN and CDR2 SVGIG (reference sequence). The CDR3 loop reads CAWSLTSSNQPQHF. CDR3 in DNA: TGTGCCTGGAGTTTAACGAGTAGCAATCAGCCCCAGCATTTT.

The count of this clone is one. CDR3 protein: CATIVGTEAFF. Here the CDR3 DNA reads TGTGCCACCATCGTCGGCACTGAAGCTTTCTTT. The chain employs TRBV6-6 and TRBJ1-1; D not resolved. The CDR3 spans 11 residues. V was clipped by 10 bases and J by 4 bases, with 10 bases between them. CDR1 and CDR2 (germline): MNHNY, SVGAGI (reference sequence).

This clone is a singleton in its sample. The CDR3 DNA reads as TGTGCCAGCAGCCACGGACTAGCGGGGGGACGGGGAGATACGCAGTATTTT. It translates to CASSHGLAGGRGDTQYF. J is TRBJ2-3 and V is TRBV4-2; 14 bases are a match to TRBD2. The CDR3 contains 17 residues. After removal of 3 bases from V and 5 bases from J, the junction contained 7 bases not matched to a gene. Per the germline V gene, CDR1 is LGHNA and CDR2 is YNFKEQ.

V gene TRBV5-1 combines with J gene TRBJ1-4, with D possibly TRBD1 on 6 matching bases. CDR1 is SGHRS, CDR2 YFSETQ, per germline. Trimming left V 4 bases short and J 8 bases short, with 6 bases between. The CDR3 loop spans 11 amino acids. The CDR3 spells CASSDREKLFF. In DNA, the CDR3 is TGCGCCAGCAGCGACAGGGAAAAACTGTTTTTT. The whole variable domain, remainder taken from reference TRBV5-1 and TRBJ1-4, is KAGVTQTPRYLIKTRGQQVTLSCSPISGHRSVSWYQQTPGQGLQFLFEYFSETQRNKGNFPGRFSGRQFSNSRSEMNVSTLELGDSALYLCASSDREKLFFGSGTQLSVL.

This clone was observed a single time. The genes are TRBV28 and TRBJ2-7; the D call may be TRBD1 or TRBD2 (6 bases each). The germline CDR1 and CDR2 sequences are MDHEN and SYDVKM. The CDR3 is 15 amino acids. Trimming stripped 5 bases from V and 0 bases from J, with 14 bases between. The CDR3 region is CASSPHGGLSYEQYF. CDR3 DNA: TGTGCCAGCAGTCCCCACGGGGGCCTCTCCTACGAGCAGTACTTC.

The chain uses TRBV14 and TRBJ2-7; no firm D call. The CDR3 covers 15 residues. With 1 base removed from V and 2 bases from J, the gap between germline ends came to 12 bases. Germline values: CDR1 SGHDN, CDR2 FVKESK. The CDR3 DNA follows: TGTGCCAGCAGCCAAGGGATTGGCGGCACCTACGAGCAGTACTTC. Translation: CASSQGIGGTYEQYF.

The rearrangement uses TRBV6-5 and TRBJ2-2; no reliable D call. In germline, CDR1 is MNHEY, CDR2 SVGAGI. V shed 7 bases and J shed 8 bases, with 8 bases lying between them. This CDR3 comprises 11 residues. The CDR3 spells CASTDGGELFF. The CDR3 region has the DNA TGTGCCAGCACCGACGGAGGGGAGCTGTTTTTT.

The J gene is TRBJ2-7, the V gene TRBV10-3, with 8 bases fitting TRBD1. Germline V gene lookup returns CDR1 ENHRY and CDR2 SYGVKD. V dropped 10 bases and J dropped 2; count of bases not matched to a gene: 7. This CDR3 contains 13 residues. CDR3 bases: TGTGCCACCTCCCCACAGGGGGCCTACGAGCAGTACTTC. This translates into CATSPQGAYEQYF.

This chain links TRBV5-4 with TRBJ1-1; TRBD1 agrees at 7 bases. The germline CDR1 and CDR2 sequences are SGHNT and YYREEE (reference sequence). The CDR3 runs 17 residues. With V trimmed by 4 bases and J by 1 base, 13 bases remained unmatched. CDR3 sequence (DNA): TGTGCCAGCAGCCCGTCGACAGGGCTTTCATGGAACACTGAAGCTTTCTTT. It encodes CASSPSTGLSWNTEAFF.

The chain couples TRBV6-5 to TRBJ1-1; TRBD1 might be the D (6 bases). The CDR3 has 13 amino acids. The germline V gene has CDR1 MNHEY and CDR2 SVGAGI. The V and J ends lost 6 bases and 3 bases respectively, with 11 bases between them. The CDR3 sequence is CASSGGAHTEAFF. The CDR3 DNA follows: TGTGCCAGCAGCGGGGGGGCGCACACTGAAGCTTTCTTT.

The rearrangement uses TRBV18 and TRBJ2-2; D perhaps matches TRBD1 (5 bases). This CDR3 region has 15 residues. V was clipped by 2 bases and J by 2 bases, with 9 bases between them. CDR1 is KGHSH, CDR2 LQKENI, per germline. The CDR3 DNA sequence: TGTGCCAGCTCACCAATTAGGGGCAACACCGGGGAGCTGTTTTTT. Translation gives CASSPIRGNTGELFF.

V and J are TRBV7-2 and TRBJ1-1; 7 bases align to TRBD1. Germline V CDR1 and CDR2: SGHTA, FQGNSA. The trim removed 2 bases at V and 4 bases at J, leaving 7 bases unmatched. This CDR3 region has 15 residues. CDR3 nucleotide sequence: TGTGCCAGCAGCTTATACAGGGGAGGGCTCACTGAAGCTTTCTTT. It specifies CASSLYRGGLTEAFF.